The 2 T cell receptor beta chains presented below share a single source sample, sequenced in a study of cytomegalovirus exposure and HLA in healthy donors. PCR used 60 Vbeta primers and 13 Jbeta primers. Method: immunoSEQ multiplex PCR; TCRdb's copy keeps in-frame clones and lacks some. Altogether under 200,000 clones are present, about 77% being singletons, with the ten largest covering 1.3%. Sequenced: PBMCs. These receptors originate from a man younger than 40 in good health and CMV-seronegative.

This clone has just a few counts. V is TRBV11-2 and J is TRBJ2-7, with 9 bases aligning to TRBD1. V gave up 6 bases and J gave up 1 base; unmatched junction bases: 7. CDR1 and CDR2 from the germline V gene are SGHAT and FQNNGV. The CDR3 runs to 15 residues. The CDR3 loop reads CASSKQGAPSYEQYF. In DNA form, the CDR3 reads TGTGCCAGCAGTAAACAGGGGGCTCCTTCCTACGAGCAGTACTTC.

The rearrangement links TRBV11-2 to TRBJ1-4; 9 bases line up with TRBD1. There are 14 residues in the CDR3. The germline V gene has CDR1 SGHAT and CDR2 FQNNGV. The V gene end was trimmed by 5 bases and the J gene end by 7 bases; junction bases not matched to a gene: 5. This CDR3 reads CASSQDRGAEKLFF. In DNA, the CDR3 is TGTGCCAGCAGCCAGGACAGGGGTGCTGAAAAACTGTTTTTT. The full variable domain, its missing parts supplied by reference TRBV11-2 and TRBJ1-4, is EAGVAQSPRYKIIEKRQSVAFWCNPISGHATLYWYQQILGQGPKLLIQFQNNGVVDDSQLPKDRFSAERLKGVDSTLKIQPAKLEDSAVYLCASSQDRGAEKLFFGSGTQLSVL.